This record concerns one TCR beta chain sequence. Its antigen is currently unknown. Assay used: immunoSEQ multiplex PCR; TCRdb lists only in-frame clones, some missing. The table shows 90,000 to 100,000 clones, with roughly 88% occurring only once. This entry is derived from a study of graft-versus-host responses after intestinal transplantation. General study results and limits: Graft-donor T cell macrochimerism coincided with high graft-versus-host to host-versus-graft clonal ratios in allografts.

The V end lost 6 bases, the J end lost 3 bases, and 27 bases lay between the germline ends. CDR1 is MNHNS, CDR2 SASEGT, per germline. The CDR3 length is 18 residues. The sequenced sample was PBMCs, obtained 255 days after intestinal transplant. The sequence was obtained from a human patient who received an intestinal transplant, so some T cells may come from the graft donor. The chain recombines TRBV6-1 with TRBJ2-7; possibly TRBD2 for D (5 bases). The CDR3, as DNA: TGTGCCAGCAGCGAAAGGGCCCTATATGCAGCGGAAGGCTACGAGCAGTACTTC. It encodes CASSERALYAAEGYEQYF.